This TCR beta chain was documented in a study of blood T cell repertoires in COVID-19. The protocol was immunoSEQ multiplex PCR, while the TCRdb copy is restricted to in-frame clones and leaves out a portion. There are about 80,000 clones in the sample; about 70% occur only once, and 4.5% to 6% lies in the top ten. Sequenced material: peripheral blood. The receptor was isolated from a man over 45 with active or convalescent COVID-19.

CDR3 bases: TGTGCCAGCAGCCACGACAGGAGGAACACTGAAGCTTTCTTT. Translation gives CASSHDRRNTEAFF. The J gene is TRBJ1-1, the V gene TRBV14; weak D call: TRBD1 (6 bases). There are 14 residues in the CDR3. Germline V gene data show CDR1 as SGHDN and CDR2 as FVKESK. The ends were cut back, 3 bases at V and 1 base at J, with 9 bases in the middle. The full variable domain, its missing parts supplied by reference TRBV14 and TRBJ1-1, is EAGVTQFPSHSVIEKGQTVTLRCDPISGHDNLYWYRRVMGKEIKFLLHFVKESKQDESGMPNNRFLAERTGGTYSTLKVQPAELEDSGVYFCASSHDRRNTEAFFGQGTRLTVV.